This T cell receptor beta chain was sequenced in a study of blood T cell repertoires in COVID-19. Per the germline V gene, CDR1 is SGHTA and CDR2 is FQGNSA. The CDR3 is made up of 14 amino acids. Trimming shortened V by 4 bases and J by 3 bases, and 11 bases separated the two germline ends. Assay used: immunoSEQ multiplex PCR; TCRdb lists only in-frame clones, some missing. The sample yields 200,000 or so clones, around 83% seen once. This chain links TRBV7-2 with TRBJ2-3; D is uncertain. Sequencing was done on a sample of peripheral blood. This clonotype was sampled from a woman in her thirties or forties with acute or convalescent COVID-19. For the CDR3, the DNA is TGTGCCAGCAGCTCCTACCTGTCTACAGATACGCAGTATTTT. Translating gives CASSSYLSTDTQYF. The full variable domain, its missing parts supplied by reference TRBV7-2 and TRBJ2-3, is GAGVSQSPSNKVTEKGKDVELRCDPISGHTALYWYRQSLGQGLEFLIYFQGNSAPDKSGLPSDRFSAERTGGSVSTLTIQRTQQEDSAVYLCASSSYLSTDTQYFGPGTRLTVL.